This TCR beta chain comes out of a study of identical twins. Study-wide findings and caveats: Out-of-frame TCR alpha sharing in monozygotic twins exceeded recombination model predictions. Twin pairs' shared out-of-frame alpha sequences were enriched in low generation probability. The study drew conclusions from cross-sectional statistical analysis, not from following the same donors.

The CDR3 has 14 residues. Unmatched junction bases numbered 7, after V lost 5 bases and J lost 8 bases. In germline, CDR1 is SQVTM, CDR2 ANQGSEA. To note about this clonotype: Its antigen remains unknown. A read error may be the cause here, since a much bigger clone is one base away.

TCRdb reprocessed the 5' RACE reads with MiXCR, giving one entry per CDR3 protein. This table holds nearly 650,000 distinct CDR3 sequences, just over 7% found once. The data also belong to a second study, concerning yellow fever vaccine responses in identical twins.

The source is a woman between 18 and 29 years old in good health. This chain uses TRBV29-1 with TRBJ2-1, with 12 nucleotides matching TRBD2. Sequencing was done on a sample of PBMCs. CDR3 bases: TGCAGCGTTTCAACTAGCGGGAGGTACCATGAGCAGTTCTTC. It codes for CSVSTSGRYHEQFF.